This entry concerns a single TCR beta chain. The antigen is not known. In the PCR, 60 Vbeta and 13 Jbeta primers were used. Some clones are missing from TCRdb's copy, which holds only in-frame ones; the method was immunoSEQ multiplex PCR. The sample yields over 200,000 clones, 70% to 80% seen once. This record belongs to a study of cytomegalovirus exposure and HLA in healthy donors. Study-wide points: Researchers reported that a few CMV-associated chains were confirmed in vitro as CMV antigen-specific. Associated with cytomegalovirus, according to the listing, were 150 to 200 TCR beta chains. V- and J-gene trimming in TCR beta was tied to a missense DCLRE1C variant by an analysis performed later. HLA-A and HLA-B allele assignments for most subjects were reportedly predicted accurately using TCR beta sequences.

This CDR3 spans 12 amino acids. Germline CDR1 and CDR2: GTSNPN and SVGIG (reference sequence). V was cut by 0 bases and J by 6 bases, with 9 bases left in between. This clonotype was sampled from a male donor in good health and CMV-seronegative. The sequencing input was PBMCs. The rearrangement joins TRBV30 to TRBJ2-7, with D perhaps TRBD1 (6 bases). Written as DNA, the CDR3 is TGTGCCTGGAGTGTACAGGGTCCCGAGCAGTACTTC. This gives the protein CAWSVQGPEQYF.